Reported below is one TCR beta chain. The antigen remains undetermined. Clones were read by immunoSEQ multiplex PCR, and TCRdb kept only the in-frame ones, dropping some. The data hold about 140,000 clones, with 80% to 95% observed a single time. CDR1 is MDHEN and CDR2 is SYDVKM in the germline V gene. V lost 11 bases and J lost 0, with 8 bases in between. This CDR3 is 12 amino acids long. About 2 micrograms of genomic DNA, which was extracted from cryopreserved PBMCs, served as the material used for the TCR beta libraries. This sample was included in a study of cytotoxic CD8 clonotypes in ibrutinib-treated CLL. Study as a whole: Partial responses numbered around 25 and complete responses 2; after a median about 62 months, around 14 stayed remitted and roughly twelve progressed. The study's findings and limits: Rare overall, public clonotypes shrank or held steady under therapy. Clonality increased at ibrutinib response, then returned toward baseline at progression.

The V gene is TRBV28, the J gene TRBJ1-3; D is unclear. The sample was PBMCs, taken after 12 months of ibrutinib treatment. The receptor's source is a human donor with chronic lymphocytic leukemia. DNA of the CDR3: TGTGCCTGGGCGGACTCTGGAAACACCATATATTTT. It encodes CAWADSGNTIYF. Combining the CDR3 with reference TRBV28 and TRBJ1-3 gives the whole variable domain DVKVTQSSRYLVKRTGEKVFLECVQDMDHENMFWYRQDPGLGLRLIYFSYDVKMKEKGDIPEGYSVSREKKERFSLILESASTNQTSMYLCAWADSGNTIYFGEGSWLTVV.